This TCR beta chain appears in the sequencing data of a study of graft-versus-host responses after intestinal transplantation. Generated by immunoSEQ multiplex PCR, the TCRdb table keeps only in-frame clones and is missing some. The sample holds around 90,000 clones, 85% to 95% seen once. As to this clone: What it recognizes is unknown.

Looked up from germline, CDR1 is SGDLS and CDR2 is YYNGEE. V trimming: 3 bases; J trimming: 6 bases; junction bases outside the gene matches: 6. CDR3 length equals 13 residues. Study results and limitations: There were GvH clones found in recipient marrow, and some of them appeared first in ileum or blood. Declines in HvG clones occurring early post-transplant were associated with peak circulating GvH clone levels.

The sequences come from unstimulated CD8+ T cells sorted from spleen or lymph node cells, collected before transplant. The source of this sequence is a human donor who was the organ donor for an intestinal transplant. The V call is TRBV9, the J call TRBJ2-7, with 7 bases matching TRBD1. CDR3 amino acids: CASSDPQGLEQYF. Here the CDR3 DNA reads TGTGCCAGCAGCGACCCACAGGGGCTCGAGCAGTACTTC. The entire variable domain, with the rest obtained from reference TRBV9 and TRBJ2-7, is as follows: DSGVTQTPKHLITATGQRVTLRCSPRSGDLSVYWYQQSLDQGLQFLIQYYNGEERAKGNILERFSAQQFPDLHSELNLSSLELGDSALYFCASSDPQGLEQYFGPGTRLTVT.